A single count supports the clone carrying this T cell receptor (beta chain). In the original analysis: Estimation of nucleated cell counts was performed using reference gene primer amplification. Assay: immunoSEQ multiplex PCR; the TCRdb copy retains only in-frame clones and omits some. V and J calls plus clone size are reproduced from that table; the DNA served to infer D and trimming. The table has about 220,000 clones, more than 65% seen once. This sample is part of a study of blood T cell repertoires in COVID-19. About the research overall: Acute and convalescent COVID-19 samples came from the United States, Italy and Spain. PBMCs, B-cell-depleted T cells, or T cells were the source of the cDNA or gDNA that made up the material.

Germline CDR1 is SGDLS and CDR2 is YYNGEE. The junction had 16 bases not matched to a gene; V was cut back by 4 bases and J by 6 bases. The CDR3 totals 18 residues. The receptor's source is a man in his forties or fifties who had recovered from COVID-19. The sample consisted of peripheral blood. The chain links TRBV9 to TRBJ2-3, with 11 bases that match TRBD2. The CDR3 here is CASSSGCSGGAVWDTQYF. The CDR3 DNA reads as TGTGCCAGCAGCTCCGGATGTAGCGGGGGGGCCGTTTGGGATACGCAGTATTTT.